The 21 T cell receptor beta chains in this list originate from one sample, sequenced in a study of beta chain features in type 1 diabetes. Study-wide findings and caveats: Within each of all four CD4+ subsets, Type 1 diabetes patients had TCRB CDR3s that were moderately but significantly shorter.

These TCRs' antigens remain unknown. The whole isolated RNA underwent reverse transcription, so sequencing captured expressed TCRB transcripts. Assay: immunoSEQ multiplex PCR; the TCRdb copy retains only in-frame clones and omits some. This sample has about 170,000 clones; approximately 8% occur once, and the top ten carry more than 0.75%. The specimen was central memory CD4+ T cells from blood. The receptor source for this set is a woman aged 40 to 50 with type 1 diabetes.

The chain employs TRBV2 and TRBJ1-1, with D perhaps matching TRBD1 (6 bases). The CDR3 loop spans 14 amino acids. Germline CDR1 SNHLY, CDR2 FYNNEI. The V gene lost 11 bases and the J gene lost 0 bases, with 16 bases spanning the gap. CDR3 sequence: CAGGQGGLNTEAFF. DNA of the CDR3: TGTGCCGGGGGGCAGGGAGGGCTGAACACTGAAGCTTTCTTT.

The V call is TRBV28, the J call TRBJ2-5; weak D call: TRBD2 (6 bases). Trimming stripped 8 bases from V and 2 bases from J, with 9 bases between. The CDR3 is 12 amino acids. From germline, CDR1 is MDHEN and CDR2 SYDVKM. The CDR3, as DNA: TGTGCCAGCTGCGGGGTACAAGAGACCCAGTACTTC. Amino acid sequence: CASCGVQETQYF.

The chain is built from TRBV18 and TRBJ2-5, with TRBD2 matching over 8 bases. The CDR3 loop spans 19 amino acids. V lost 1 base, J lost 2 bases, and 15 bases stayed unmatched. In germline, CDR1 is KGHSH, CDR2 LQKENI. The CDR3 reads CASSPRSSGPHTVQETQYF. The CDR3 DNA is TGTGCCAGCTCACCACGGTCTAGCGGGCCCCACACCGTACAAGAGACCCAGTACTTC.

The V call is TRBV11-2, the J call TRBJ2-4; TRBD2 aligns across 8 bases. The germline V gene has CDR1 SGHAT and CDR2 FQNNGV. The V gene end was trimmed by 1 base and the J gene end by 1 base; junction bases not matched to a gene: 3. This CDR3 has 16 amino acids. The CDR3 loop reads CASSLGGGGAKNIQYF. As DNA, the CDR3 is TGTGCCAGCAGCTTAGGAGGCGGGGGGGCCAAAAACATTCAGTACTTC.

This clone came up a few times. J is TRBJ2-3 and V is TRBV2; 9 bases are shared with TRBD1. Trimming removed 6 bases from V and 1 base from J; junction bases left unmatched: 2. The CDR3 is made up of 14 amino acids. The germline gives CDR1 SNHLY, CDR2 FYNNEI. The CDR3 sequence is CASSRDRGTDTQYF. As DNA, the CDR3 is TGTGCCAGCAGCCGGGACAGGGGCACAGATACGCAGTATTTT.

The chain recombines TRBV20-1 with TRBJ1-1; no clear D. Germline-derived CDR1 and CDR2 are DFQATT and SNEGSKA (reference sequence). V was pared by 5 bases and J by 6 bases, with 7 bases between. CDR3 length equals 10 residues. This CDR3 reads CSAVEAEAFF. CDR3 bases: TGCAGTGCTGTTGAGGCTGAAGCTTTCTTT.

This clone was counted only a few times. The chain employs TRBV7-9 and TRBJ2-1; the D gene is possibly TRBD2 (5 bases). Germline V gene sequence: CDR1 SEHNR, CDR2 FQNEAQ (reference sequence). V was cut by 5 bases and J by 6 bases, with 11 bases left in between. The CDR3 extends over 13 amino acids. The CDR3 region is CASSPSGVNEQFF. In DNA form, the CDR3 reads TGTGCCAGCAGCCCGTCCGGGGTCAATGAGCAGTTCTTC.

To note about this clone: This sample includes further DNA sequences coding for the same CDR3. The chain links TRBV7-2 to TRBJ1-1; D not resolved. V was cut by 1 base and J by 2 bases, with 8 bases left in between. Looked up from germline, CDR1 is SGHTA and CDR2 is FQGNSA. The CDR3 has 14 residues. The CDR3 loop is CASSLGPGNTEAFF. The DNA of the CDR3 is TGTGCCAGCAGCTTAGGACCGGGAAACACTGAAGCTTTCTTT.

This clone has a count of ten or more. The chain employs TRBV4-3 and TRBJ2-3; tentatively, D is TRBD2 (5 bases). Germline CDR1 LGHNA, CDR2 YSLEER. The CDR3 runs to 13 residues. Trimming left V 3 bases short and J 5 bases short, with 9 bases between. CDR3 nucleotides: TGCGCCAGCAGCCACCAACGGGGAGATACGCAGTATTTT. Its protein is CASSHQRGDTQYF.

The chain is built from TRBV5-6 and TRBJ2-7; the D gene is possibly TRBD2 (5 bases). The V gene lost 3 bases and the J gene lost 4 bases, with 11 bases spanning the gap. The CDR3 covers 13 residues. Germline V lookup: CDR1 SGHDT, CDR2 YYEEEE. For the CDR3, the DNA is TGTGCCAGCAGCTCCACGGGATTTTACGAGCAGTACTTC. It translates to CASSSTGFYEQYF.

This clone appeared a few times. The rearrangement joins TRBV5-4 to TRBJ1-6, with unresolved D. The CDR3 covers 12 residues. The V end was cut by 2 bases, the J end by 10 bases, with 7 bases between. The germline CDR1 and CDR2 sequences are SGHNT and YYREEE (reference sequence). CDR3 in amino acids: CASSFTGSPLHF. CDR3 DNA: TGTGCCAGCAGCTTTACGGGGTCACCCCTCCACTTT.

This clone was counted only a few times. The chain carries TRBV2 and TRBJ2-2, with 8 bases lining up with TRBD2. The CDR3 is made up of 13 amino acids. CDR1 SNHLY and CDR2 FYNNEI come from the germline V gene. V dropped 6 bases and J dropped 7; count of bases not matched to a gene: 4. CDR3 DNA sequence: TGTGCCAGCAGGGCACTAGCGGACGGGGAGCTGTTTTTT. This sequence encodes CASRALADGELFF.

The chain has TRBV7-2 and TRBJ2-1; D unresolved. CDR1 and CDR2 (germline): SGHTA, FQGNSA. CDR3 length equals 16 residues. Trimming pared 1 base from V and 0 bases from J, leaving 10 bases between. The CDR3 sequence is CASSLGGSSSYNEQFF. The CDR3 coding sequence is TGTGCCAGCAGCTTAGGCGGTTCTAGCTCCTACAATGAGCAGTTCTTC.

This rearrangement joins TRBV7-6 to TRBJ2-7, with 7 positions matching TRBD1. CDR3 size: 14 residues. Unmatched junction bases numbered 8, after V lost 5 bases and J lost 4 bases. Looked up from germline, CDR1 is SGHVS and CDR2 is FNYEAQ. CDR3 sequence (DNA): TGTGCCAGCAGCCTCCAGACAGGGAATTACGAGCAGTACTTC. As protein: CASSLQTGNYEQYF.

This clone was seen a handful of times. The chain is built from TRBV15 and TRBJ2-3, with D tentatively TRBD2 (6 bases). Germline V gene data show CDR1 as LNHNV and CDR2 as YYDKDF (reference sequence). Trimming took off 3 bases at V and 5 bases at J, with 21 bases between the two ends. The CDR3 covers 17 residues. The CDR3 region has the DNA TGTGCCACCAGCAGGGGTCAGCGGATGGGCGGGGTAGATACGCAGTATTTT. It encodes CATSRGQRMGGVDTQYF.

The chain couples TRBV15 to TRBJ1-1; unclear D gene. Germline-derived CDR1 and CDR2 are LNHNV and YYDKDF (reference sequence). The V gene lost 0 bases and the J gene lost 0 bases, with 11 bases spanning the gap. CDR3 length equals 16 residues. CDR3: CATSRDDAGLNTEAFF. The CDR3 bases are TGTGCCACCAGCAGAGATGACGCGGGGTTGAACACTGAAGCTTTCTTT.

This clone was counted ten times or more. The CDR3 nucleotides read TGTGCCAGCAGCCCTCCAGGGGCAGAGACCCAGTACTTC. Its protein product is CASSPPGAETQYF. The genes are TRBV6-5 and TRBJ2-5; weak D call: TRBD1 (6 bases). Germline V CDR1 and CDR2: MNHEY, SVGAGI. The V gene lost 6 bases and the J gene lost 4 bases, with 12 bases spanning the gap. This CDR3 is built from 13 residues.

This clone was recorded a few times. This rearrangement joins TRBV19 to TRBJ1-1, with D unclear. CDR1 and CDR2 (germline): LNHDA, SQIVND (reference sequence). There are 13 residues in the CDR3. V lost 7 bases and J 1 base, leaving 10 bases between the germline ends. CDR3 DNA: TGTGCCAGTAATCGACGGGAGAACACTGAAGCTTTCTTT. It yields the protein CASNRRENTEAFF.

This clone was seen only a few times. V is TRBV13 and J is TRBJ2-1, with 11 bases matching TRBD1. Losses at the gene ends were 6 bases for V and 8 bases for J; bases not matched to a gene: 12. This CDR3 spans 16 amino acids. Germline V CDR1 and CDR2: PRHDT, FYEKMQ (reference sequence). CDR3 sequence: CASRPQPGQGDDEQFF. The CDR3 coding sequence is TGTGCCAGCAGGCCGCAGCCGGGACAGGGGGATGATGAGCAGTTCTTC.

The chain carries TRBV11-1 and TRBJ2-7; possibly TRBD2 for D (5 bases). In germline, CDR1 is SGHAT, CDR2 FQDESV (reference sequence). V lost 8 bases to trimming and J lost 0 bases, with 8 bases between them. The CDR3 loop spans 12 amino acids. CDR3 coding DNA: TGTGCCAGCGGGGAGAGCTCCTACGAGCAGTACTTC. Amino acids: CASGESSYEQYF.

This clone has only one observation. CDR3 sequence: CASSAWGQDNEQFF. CDR3 DNA: TGTGCCAGCAGCGCCTGGGGGCAAGACAATGAGCAGTTCTTC. The chain joins TRBV6-5 to TRBJ2-1; D may be TRBD1 (6 bases). V dropped 6 bases and J dropped 5 bases, with 14 bases sitting between them. Germline-derived CDR1 and CDR2 are MNHEY and SVGAGI. CDR3 length equals 14 residues.